A selection of T cell receptor beta chains follows, all from one sample in a study of siplizumab effects on memory and regulatory T cells. Assay: immunoSEQ multiplex PCR; the TCRdb copy retains only in-frame clones and omits some. The sample includes tens of thousands of clones, about 90% seen only once; the top ten take about 1.5%. Sequences were obtained from Tregs sorted from blood. Every receptor here comes from a human donor in good health. CDR3s include the opening cysteine and the closing phenylalanine or tryptophan. A D gene is named only where the DNA matches it firmly. The listing skips clone size in some rows; elsewhere it reads once, few, many or a size class.

CDR3 length,clone size,J gene,D gene,V gene,CDR3 DNA,CDR3 protein
14,-,TRBJ2-3,-,TRBV9,TGTGCCAGCAGCGTAGCTACCTACACAGATACGCAGTATTTT,CASSVATYTDTQYF
13,once,TRBJ2-7,-,TRBV6-6,TGTGCCAGCAGAAAACTCAAGCACTACGAGCAGTACTTC,CASRKLKHYEQYF
18,-,TRBJ2-5,-,TRBV2,TGTGCCAGCACCCGACGACTAACAGGGCAGGACTCTCAAGAGACCCAGTACTTC,CASTRRLTGQDSQETQYF
14,once,TRBJ2-7,-,TRBV4-1,TGCGCCAGCAGCCAAGTAGTGGGAACCTACGAGCAGTACTTC,CASSQVVGTYEQYF
15,-,TRBJ2-1,-,TRBV5-1,TGCGCCAGCAGCTCGGATGGGGGCGACTACAATGAGCAGTTCTTC,CASSSDGGDYNEQFF
15,-,TRBJ2-2,-,TRBV5-1,TGCGCCAGCAGCTTGGACGGGGCTACGAGTGGGGAGCTGTTTTTT,CASSLDGATSGELFF
10,-,TRBJ2-1,-,TRBV7-9,TGTTCCGGGGGCTACAATGAGCAGTTCTTC,CSGGYNEQFF
12,-,TRBJ1-5,-,TRBV6-1,TGTGCCAGCAGTGAAACGAATCAGCCCCAGCATTTT,CASSETNQPQHF
17,-,TRBJ1-3,-,TRBV5-5,TGTGCCAGCAGCCCGGCCGCCAGGGGCAGCTCTGGAAACACCATATATTTT,CASSPAARGSSGNTIYF
14,-,TRBJ1-2,-,TRBV4-1,TGCGCCAGCAGCCAAGATATGGACGGATTGGGCTACACCTTC,CASSQDMDGLGYTF
12,-,TRBJ1-2,-,TRBV27,TGTGCCAGCAGTCCTGGGACGGGTGGCTACACCTTC,CASSPGTGGYTF
12,-,TRBJ2-7,TRBD2,TRBV2,TGTGCCAGCAGTAGGACTAGCCCACCGCAGTACTTC,CASSRTSPPQYF
14,-,TRBJ2-1,-,TRBV30,TGTGCCTGGAGGCCCGGACTGACCTACAATGAGCAGTTCTTC,CAWRPGLTYNEQFF
12,-,TRBJ1-2,-,TRBV30,TGTGCCTGGTCCACCAACGACTATGGCTACACCTTC,CAWSTNDYGYTF
15,-,TRBJ2-1,TRBD2,TRBV5-5,TGTGCCAGTGGAGGGAGACTAGCGGCCTACAATGAGCAGTTCTTC,CASGGRLAAYNEQFF
14,once,TRBJ1-4,TRBD1,TRBV7-9,TGTGCCAGCAGCTTCGGACAGGTTAATGAAAAACTGTTTTTT,CASSFGQVNEKLFF
15,-,TRBJ2-3,-,TRBV5-6,TGTGCCAGCAGCCGCGGGCAGGGGCTCGCAGATACGCAGTATTTT,CASSRGQGLADTQYF
14,-,TRBJ1-1,-,TRBV2,TGTGCCAGCAGTTTGGGGTGGAAGGACACTGAAGCTTTCTTT,CASSLGWKDTEAFF
14,-,TRBJ2-5,-,TRBV27,TGTGCCAGCAGTTTATACCCTAACAGAGAGACCCAGTACTTC,CASSLYPNRETQYF
13,-,TRBJ2-7,TRBD2,TRBV18,TGTGCCAGCTCACACCGGACTAGCGTCGAGCAGTACTTC,CASSHRTSVEQYF
16,-,TRBJ1-1,-,TRBV15,TGTGCCACCAGACGACGGGGGCATCGGATGAACACTGAAGCTTTCTTT,CATRRRGHRMNTEAFF
11,-,TRBJ2-7,-,TRBV2,TGTGCCAGCAGTTTCAGGGGCGAGCAGTACTTC,CASSFRGEQYF
12,-,TRBJ2-1,-,TRBV11-3,TGTGCCAGCAGCCTCCACGGGGATGAGCAGTTCTTC,CASSLHGDEQFF
12,-,TRBJ1-2,-,TRBV2,TGTGCCAGCAGCGAACTTTCCGGCGGCTACACCTTC,CASSELSGGYTF
11,-,TRBJ1-1,-,TRBV18,TGTGCCAGCTCGGGGATATCTGAAGCTTTCTTT,CASSGISEAFF
13,-,TRBJ2-1,-,TRBV7-3,TGTGCCAGTGGGCAGGGAGCCAACAATGAGCAGTTCTTC,CASGQGANNEQFF
13,-,TRBJ1-3,-,TRBV6-1,TGTGCCAGCAATAGAGACTCTGGAAACACCATATATTTT,CASNRDSGNTIYF
15,-,TRBJ2-7,TRBD2,TRBV28,TGTGCCAGCAGCCCCTGGCGGGAGAGGTCCTACGAGCAGTACTTC,CASSPWRERSYEQYF
12,-,TRBJ2-3,-,TRBV27,TGTGCCAGCAGTTCCCGCACAGATACGCAGTATTTT,CASSSRTDTQYF